This record looks at one T cell receptor beta chain sequence and its context. Its target antigen remains unknown. Within one base of it there is no much larger clone, and no base qualities were kept. Amplification of TCR beta CDR3 regions was carried out from RNA transcripts. The TCR CDR3 was subjected to a first round of RT-PCR using the HTBI primer set and the Qiagen OneStep RT-PCR kit. A second multiplex PCR round built the libraries, followed by size selection and purification. Paired-end sequencing of the libraries was performed with 100 bp reads on an Illumina HiSeq2000. The paper's data handling went like this. Raw data were processed with SOAPnuke, discarding reads with adapters, uncalled bases, mean Phred below 15, or no exact constant-primer or identifier match. COPE v1.2.5 was used to merge the high-quality paired reads, and each unique nucleotide sequence was defined as a clonotype. Clonotypes were aligned to IMGT TRBV, TRBD and TRBJ reference segments using MiTCR v1.1. Only V-J combinations with frequency above 0.0001, covering about 99% of repertoires, were analysed. A TCS score was defined as the ratio between F50 (clonal expansion) and ExV (chaos), using BLOSUM62-based TCRdist between CDR3 peptides within each V-J. Welch's t-statistics and random forest reduced 450 to 600 V-J features to 13, which were used in a naive Bayes classifier (R e1071). TCRdb trimmed public reads at Q25 via fastp, called clones via MiXCR and kept in-frame beta chains. CDR3 protein duplicates are merged, each entry listing the most common genes and DNA. The V and J calls follow TCRdb's processing rather than the paper's. The sample table holds hundreds of thousands of distinct CDR3 sequences, of which roughly 15% were seen once. The ten largest clones represent roughly a sixth of the sample.

The sample comes from a study of T cells in Graves' hyperthyroidism and ophthalmopathy (dated by TCRdb to between 2018 and 2020). With respect to the entire study: Peripheral blood was sampled at the time of initial diagnosis, prior to any treatment. To identify TCR V-J signatures that set the groups apart, the researchers used a discovery cohort of 100 or so patients, made up of 40 to 45 with Graves' ophthalmopathy and approximately 57 with stable Graves' hyperthyroidism. Prospective prediction of ophthalmopathy was tested in an independent validation cohort consisting of some 19 hyperthyroidism patients and 17 patients who later progressed to ophthalmopathy. For training and testing, the 100 or so patients in the discovery cohort were randomly divided in a 7:3 ratio. In addition, the study compared T-cell repertoires in thyroid tissue and in blood from roughly six Graves' hyperthyroidism patients. After blood sampling, hyperthyroidism patients were treated with methimazole at a starting dose of 30 mg daily, and ophthalmopathy patients were treated with high-dose intravenous methylprednisolone. The paper describes TCR Vbeta CDR3 sequencing of 135 peripheral blood samples, made up of 43 ophthalmopathy patients, some 76 hyperthyroidism patients and 17 progressor patients. The research as a whole found: A 13 V-J signature model separated ophthalmopathy from stable hyperthyroidism, with approximately 87% sensitivity and roughly 84% specificity in cross-validation and 80%/75% in testing. Blood samples also contained most of the expanded thyroid clonotypes (frequency above 0.001), which suggests that blood repertoires may reflect thyroid immune responses. In validation, the model predicted progression to ophthalmopathy with over 65% sensitivity and roughly 75% specificity, a median of around six months before onset. No statistical method was used to fix the sample size in advance, and group allocation was not hidden from the investigators.

The V end gives up 7 bases and the J end 0 bases, leaving 10 bases in the junction not matched to a gene. CDR1 and CDR2 (MNHNS, SASEGT) derive from the germline V gene. The CDR3 holds 18 amino acids from the cysteine to the phenylalanine. This entry keeps only the CDR3 DNA: 54 bases, framed from base 1. Ophthalmopathy patients had moderately to severely active disease, Clinical Activity Score of at least 3, NOSPECS grade of at least 4, and duration under 3 months. Patients with uncontrolled infections, other autoimmune diseases, pregnancy or lactation were excluded. Diagnoses were established on the basis of clinical symptoms, serum thyroxine and TRAb, thyroid ultrasound, and orbital computed tomography. PBMCs were separated from under 12 ml of fresh peripheral blood using Ficoll-Paque density gradient centrifugation. Trizol reagent was used to extract total RNA, and RNA quality was then checked on an Agilent 2100 Bioanalyzer.

Sequenced: blood. The source is a woman under 30 with Graves' ophthalmopathy. Rearrangement joined TRBV6-1 to TRBJ2-1; TRBD2 lines up with 12 middle nucleotides. The CDR3 here reads CASTWGGTSGFSYNEQFF. The nucleotide sequence reads TGTGCCAGCACCTGGGGAGGGACTAGCGGGTTCTCCTACAATGAGCAGTTCTTC.